One and the same sample provided the 2 T cell receptor beta chains below, sequenced in a study of chemoradiotherapy in HPV16-positive cancers. Generated by immunoSEQ multiplex PCR, the TCRdb table keeps only in-frame clones and is missing some. The sample contains more than 35,000 clones, about 77% of which appear only once. This specimen was blood, taken from a patient who underwent chemoradiotherapy. The receptors come from a human donor with HPV-associated anogenital cancer.

The V gene is TRBV7-2, the J gene TRBJ1-1; maybe TRBD1 (5 bases). Germline CDR1 reads SGHTA; CDR2 reads FQGNSA. Trimming pared 5 bases from V and 5 bases from J, leaving 15 bases between. The CDR3 is 14 amino acids. The CDR3 is CASSRGGSETEAFF. CDR3 nucleotides: TGTGCCAGCAGCCGGGGGGGGTCGGAAACTGAAGCTTTCTTT.

The CDR3 DNA reads as TGTGCCAGCAGAACAGGTGCAACTAATGAAAAACTGTTTTTT. Translation: CASRTGATNEKLFF. The rearrangement joins TRBV6-5 to TRBJ1-4; weak D call: TRBD1 (5 bases). CDR1 is MNHEY and CDR2 is SVGAGI in the germline V gene. This CDR3 is built from 14 residues. V lost 6 bases and J lost 0, with 8 bases in between.